This entry features one T cell receptor (beta chain) sequence. The entry originates in a study of blood T cell repertoires in COVID-19. In the study overall: The United States, Italy and Spain were the sources of the acute and convalescent COVID-19 samples. PBMCs, B-cell-depleted T cells, or T cells were the source of the cDNA or gDNA that made up the material.

This CDR3 comprises 15 residues. The V and J ends lost 4 bases and 0 bases respectively, with 10 bases between them. Germline values: CDR1 SGDLS, CDR2 YYNGEE. Authors' methods: How many nucleated cells were present was estimated from reference gene primer amplification. Sequenced by immunoSEQ multiplex PCR; TCRdb stores in-frame clones only, minus some. From that table come the V and J calls and clone size; the DNA was used to work out D and trimming. This table holds 89,000 or so clones, 90% to 95% found once. What was sequenced was peripheral blood. The chain has TRBV9 and TRBJ2-2; D perhaps matches TRBD2 (5 bases). The source is a human donor with active COVID-19. The donor label of this sample is uncertain. The DNA for the CDR3 is TGTGCCAGCAGCTCCCGGGGAGCGAACACCGGGGAGCTGTTTTTT. Translated, it gives CASSSRGANTGELFF. The variable domain in full, with the rest retrieved from reference TRBV9 and TRBJ2-2, is DSGVTQTPKHLITATGQRVTLRCSPRSGDLSVYWYQQSLDQGLQFLIQYYNGEERAKGNILERFSAQQFPDLHSELNLSSLELGDSALYFCASSSRGANTGELFFGEGSRLTVL.